This paragraph covers one T cell receptor beta chain sequence. Germline V gene lookup returns CDR1 GTSNPN and CDR2 SVGIG (reference sequence). This CDR3 is 12 amino acids long. Trimming shortened V by 2 bases and J by 0 bases, and 4 bases separated the two germline ends. These data are taken from a study of PD-1 blockade in mismatch repair-deficient tumors. Here immunoSEQ multiplex PCR was the method, and the copy in TCRdb shows in-frame clones only, minus some. The data hold 100,000 to 150,000 clones, with about 88% observed a single time. The receptor was derived from an adult with mismatch repair-deficient cancer. The J gene is TRBJ1-1, the V gene TRBV30, with D unclear. Source: peripheral blood, taken 44 weeks after starting pembrolizumab. CDR3 in amino acids: CAWSQVNTEAFF. DNA of the CDR3: TGTGCCTGGAGTCAGGTGAACACTGAAGCTTTCTTT.